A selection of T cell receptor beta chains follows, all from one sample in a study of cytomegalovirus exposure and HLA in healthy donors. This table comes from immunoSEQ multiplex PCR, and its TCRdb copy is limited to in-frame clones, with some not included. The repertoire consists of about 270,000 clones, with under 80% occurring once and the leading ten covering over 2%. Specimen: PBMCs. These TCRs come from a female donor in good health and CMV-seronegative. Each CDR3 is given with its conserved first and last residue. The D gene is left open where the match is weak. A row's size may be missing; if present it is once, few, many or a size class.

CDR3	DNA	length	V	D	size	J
CASTQGEGTEAFF	TGTGCCAGCACTCAAGGCGAGGGCACTGAAGCTTTCTTT	13	TRBV2	NA	NA	TRBJ1-1
CASSPTQGGYGYTF	TGCGCCAGCAGCCCCACACAGGGTGGCTATGGCTACACCTTC	14	TRBV4-1	NA	NA	TRBJ1-2
CASRPGGLSTEAFF	TGTGCCAGCAGACCAGGGGGCTTGAGTACTGAAGCTTTCTTT	14	TRBV7-3	TRBD1	few	TRBJ1-1
CASSLLRDYSYEQYF	TGTGCCAGCAGCTTACTCCGGGACTACTCCTACGAGCAGTACTTC	15	TRBV11-2	TRBD2	NA	TRBJ2-7
CASSGAGGNYGYTF	TGTGCCAGCAGCGGTGCGGGAGGGAACTATGGCTACACCTTC	14	TRBV7-6	NA	few	TRBJ1-2
CASSFRGQGYHEQYF	TGTGCCAGCAGCTTTAGGGGACAGGGATACCACGAGCAGTACTTC	15	TRBV7-9	TRBD1	NA	TRBJ2-7
CASSDGPGQGVAGELFF	TGTGCCAGCAGTGACGGCCCGGGACAGGGAGTAGCCGGGGAGCTGTTTTTT	17	TRBV28	TRBD1	NA	TRBJ2-2
CASSLVAAGNEQFF	TGCGCCAGCAGCTTGGTGGCGGCGGGGAATGAGCAGTTCTTC	14	TRBV5-1	NA	NA	TRBJ2-1
CASSLRLASGPETQYF	TGTGCCAGCAGCCTCCGGCTAGCCAGTGGCCCAGAGACCCAGTACTTC	16	TRBV7-9	NA	once	TRBJ2-5
CATSRADEGVSGANVLTF	TGTGCCACCAGCAGGGCTGACGAAGGGGTATCTGGGGCCAACGTCCTGACTTTC	18	TRBV15	NA	NA	TRBJ2-6
CASSYSQGPNQPQHF	TGTGCCAGCAGTTACTCACAGGGTCCTAATCAGCCCCAGCATTTT	15	TRBV6-5	NA	NA	TRBJ1-5
CASSLWAAPGELFF	TGTGCCAGCAGCTTATGGGCTGCTCCCGGGGAGCTGTTTTTT	14	TRBV7-3	NA	NA	TRBJ2-2
CASSSHTGDQPYEQYF	TGTGCCAGCAGCTCCCATACAGGCGATCAGCCTTACGAGCAGTACTTC	16	TRBV11-2	NA	NA	TRBJ2-7
CASSQFVGGADNTEAFF	TGTGCCAGCAGCCAATTCGTTGGGGGGGCCGATAACACTGAAGCTTTCTTT	17	TRBV4-2	NA	NA	TRBJ1-1
CASSEVYGTGGGVRNQPQHF	TGCGCCAGCAGTGAGGTATATGGGACAGGGGGCGGAGTTCGCAATCAGCCCCAGCATTTT	20	TRBV10-2	TRBD1	few	TRBJ1-5
CSVGRQGEVYGYTF	TGCAGCGTTGGCCGACAGGGGGAGGTCTATGGCTACACCTTC	14	TRBV29-1	TRBD1	few	TRBJ1-2
CASSLTGGRNTGELFF	TGTGCCAGCAGTCTGACAGGGGGAAGGAACACCGGGGAGCTGTTTTTT	16	TRBV25-1	TRBD1	NA	TRBJ2-2
CASSQTGTPSYEQYF	TGTGCCAGCAGCCAGACCGGGACTCCCTCCTACGAGCAGTACTTC	15	TRBV9	NA	NA	TRBJ2-7
CASSLGTGGGQPQHF	TGTGCCAGCAGCTTAGGGACAGGGGGCGGTCAGCCCCAGCATTTT	15	TRBV7-2	TRBD1	NA	TRBJ1-5
CASSYSTATSVHEQYF	TGTGCCAGCAGTTACTCCACCGCGACTAGCGTTCACGAGCAGTACTTC	16	TRBV6-5	TRBD2	NA	TRBJ2-7
CASNTGLAGVSEQFF	TGTGCCAGTAATACGGGACTAGCGGGAGTGAGTGAGCAGTTCTTC	15	TRBV19	TRBD2	NA	TRBJ2-1
CATNFGDRGAYGYTF	TGTGCCACTAACTTCGGGGACAGGGGCGCGTATGGCTACACCTTC	15	TRBV19	TRBD1	NA	TRBJ1-2
CASSVADRGRINEQFF	TGTGCCAGCAGCGTAGCGGACAGGGGGCGCATCAATGAGCAGTTCTTC	16	TRBV9	TRBD1	NA	TRBJ2-1
CASSPRTRPSGSSYEQYF	TGTGCCAGCTCACCACGGACTCGGCCTAGCGGGAGTTCCTACGAGCAGTACTTC	18	TRBV18	TRBD2	NA	TRBJ2-7
CASSLVDSPEQYF	TGCGCCAGCAGCTTGGTGGACAGCCCCGAGCAGTACTTC	13	TRBV5-1	NA	once	TRBJ2-7
CASSDRVNEQYF	TGTGCCAGCAGTGACAGGGTCAACGAGCAGTACTTC	12	TRBV6-1	NA	NA	TRBJ2-7
CASSYSMGGSTDTQYF	TGTGCCAGCAGTTACTCGATGGGAGGTAGCACAGATACGCAGTATTTT	16	TRBV6-6	NA	few	TRBJ2-3
CASSQAAASGTDTQYF	TGTGCCAGCAGCCAAGCGGCGGCTAGCGGCACAGATACGCAGTATTTT	16	TRBV4-2	NA	NA	TRBJ2-3
CASSFGGGEQYF	TGTGCCAGCAGTTTTGGGGGGGGAGAGCAGTACTTC	12	TRBV27	TRBD2	few	TRBJ2-7
CASRRGRASGGELFF	TGTGCCAGCAGGAGGGGGAGGGCCTCAGGCGGGGAGCTGTTTTTT	15	TRBV2	NA	once	TRBJ2-2
CASSPTSGTYEQYF	TGTGCCAGCAGCCCGACTAGCGGGACCTACGAGCAGTACTTC	14	TRBV7-2	TRBD2	NA	TRBJ2-7
CASRFQGNYGYTF	TGTGCCAGCAGGTTCCAGGGGAACTATGGCTACACCTTC	13	TRBV6-1	NA	once	TRBJ1-2
CASSGGGTEAFF	TGTGCCAGCAGTGGAGGAGGCACTGAAGCTTTCTTT	12	TRBV27	NA	NA	TRBJ1-1
CASSLGGLAVLYEQYF	TGTGCCAGCAGTTTAGGGGGACTAGCGGTCCTATACGAGCAGTACTTC	16	TRBV28	TRBD2	NA	TRBJ2-7
CASSLGGLAGGEQYF	TGCGCCAGCAGCTTGGGGGGACTAGCGGGAGGCGAGCAGTACTTC	15	TRBV5-1	TRBD2	NA	TRBJ2-7
CASSYSGPQETQYF	TGTGCCAGCAGTTACTCGGGCCCCCAAGAGACCCAGTACTTC	14	TRBV6-5	NA	NA	TRBJ2-5
CAARDTEAFF	TGTGCCGCACGGGACACTGAAGCTTTCTTT	10	TRBV6-1	NA	NA	TRBJ1-1
CASSIDWGGFGYTF	TGTGCCAGTAGTATAGATTGGGGGGGGTTTGGCTACACCTTC	14	TRBV19	NA	NA	TRBJ1-2
CASSYSSEREYEQYF	TGTGCCAGCAGTTACTCATCGGAGCGGGAGTACGAGCAGTACTTC	15	TRBV6-6	TRBD2	NA	TRBJ2-7
CASSLAVAGVNEQFF	TGCGCCAGCAGCTTGGCCGTGGCAGGGGTGAATGAGCAGTTCTTC	15	TRBV5-1	NA	once	TRBJ2-1
CASSGALGANVLTF	TGTGCCAGCAGTGGCGCTCTGGGGGCCAACGTCCTGACTTTC	14	TRBV6-1	NA	NA	TRBJ2-6
CASSYSGTSGYNEQFF	TGTGCCAGCAGTTACTCCGGGACTAGCGGTTACAATGAGCAGTTCTTC	16	TRBV6-5	TRBD2	NA	TRBJ2-1
CASSFLAGGGWGNEQFF	TGTGCCAGCAGCTTTCTGGCGGGGGGAGGGTGGGGCAATGAGCAGTTCTTC	17	TRBV7-6	TRBD2	NA	TRBJ2-1
CASSRGQDGTQPQHF	TGTGCCAGTAGTAGGGGACAGGACGGGACTCAGCCCCAGCATTTT	15	TRBV19	TRBD1	once	TRBJ1-5
CASTMDGNIGNTIYF	TGTGCCAGCACCATGGACGGGAACATTGGAAACACCATATATTTT	15	TRBV9	NA	NA	TRBJ1-3
CASSFTRARNEQFF	TGTGCCAGCAGCTTTACTAGAGCCAGGAATGAGCAGTTCTTC	14	TRBV11-3	NA	NA	TRBJ2-1
CASSEGDTGANVLTF	TGCGCCAGCAGCGAGGGAGACACTGGGGCCAACGTCCTGACTTTC	15	TRBV5-1	NA	once	TRBJ2-6